This paragraph covers one T cell receptor beta chain sequence. Antigen: not known. Eight cDNA synthesis reactions were run for every sample. Via template switching, UMIs carrying a 6-nucleotide sample barcode were introduced. From the 5' RACE reads, TCRdb lists one entry per CDR3 protein and no DNA. The sample data list around 400,000 distinct CDR3 sequences. The data originate from a study of monozygotic twins with inflammatory bowel disease. Study-level results: Lower TCRbeta diversity (inverse Simpson) was seen in IBD patients than in healthy co-twins.

Whole blood without T cell sorting served as the source of isolated total RNA. This CDR3 contains 18 residues. Germline CDR1 reads ENHRY; CDR2 reads SYGVKD. Sequenced material: blood. This chain connects TRBV10-3 to TRBJ2-7; TCRdb outputs TRBD1, but without DNA this stays unchecked. This TCR was sampled from a human donor with ulcerative colitis or Crohn's disease, or a healthy co-twin of an affected twin (not recorded which). The CDR3 loop is CAISEVGTGGKIGYEQYF.